Listed below are T cell receptor beta chains from one sample, sequenced in a study of beta chain features in type 1 diabetes. The repertoire was sequenced with immunoSEQ multiplex PCR; TCRdb's copy has only in-frame clones and lacks some. The profile shows about 120,000 clones, around a sixth of them singletons. The sequencing sample was made of central memory CD4+ T cells from blood. The receptors come from a man younger than 30 with type 1 diabetes. Both conserved end residues are part of each CDR3. The order of the fields is J gene, V gene, D gene, clone size, CDR3 protein, CDR3 DNA. A D gene is named only where the DNA matches it firmly. Size is stated for part of the rows, as once, few or many counts, or as a class when the clone is expanded.

TRBJ2-7 TRBV18 TRBD1 few CASSLERTGDYEQYF TGTGCCAGCTCACTGGAAAGGACAGGGGACTACGAGCAGTACTTC
TRBJ1-5 TRBV5-6 TRBD1 . CASSLFDRGIGQPQHF TGTGCCAGCAGCTTATTCGACAGGGGTATCGGTCAGCCCCAGCATTTT
TRBJ2-7 TRBV29-1 TRBD1 . CSVGTGGLPYEQYF TGCAGCGTGGGGACAGGGGGTCTTCCCTACGAGCAGTACTTC
TRBJ2-5 TRBV28 TRBD1 many CASSSFRLTGGAETQYF TGTGCCAGCAGTTCGTTCCGGCTAACAGGGGGCGCAGAGACCCAGTACTTC
TRBJ1-1 TRBV6-5 . few CASSYQRNTEAFF TGTGCCAGCAGTTACCAGAGAAACACTGAAGCTTTCTTT
TRBJ2-5 TRBV30 . few CAWSQLRETQYF TGTGCCTGGAGCCAGCTTCGAGAGACCCAGTACTTC
TRBJ2-5 TRBV6-1 . few CAAEGGYQETQYF TGTGCGGCGGAGGGGGGGTACCAAGAGACCCAGTACTTC
TRBJ2-2 TRBV7-2 . few CASSLWDQRAGELFF TGTGCCAGCAGCTTATGGGACCAACGCGCCGGGGAGCTGTTTTTT
TRBJ1-5 TRBV5-1 TRBD1 . CASSPGQAAEPQHF TGCGCCAGCAGCCCCGGACAGGCTGCGGAGCCCCAGCATTTT
TRBJ2-3 TRBV25-1 TRBD2 . CASSLAGWTDTQYF TGTGCCAGCAGCCTAGCGGGTTGGACAGATACGCAGTATTTT
TRBJ2-3 TRBV7-9 . few CASSVGASTDTQYF TGTGCCAGCAGCGTGGGGGCTAGCACAGATACGCAGTATTTT
TRBJ2-3 TRBV30 . many CAWDPGLSTDTQYF TGTGCCTGGGACCCGGGACTGTCCACAGATACGCAGTATTTT
TRBJ1-1 TRBV7-2 . . CASSQNMNTEAFF TGTGCCAGCAGTCAGAACATGAACACTGAAGCTTTCTTT
TRBJ1-4 TRBV30 . . CACGGANEKLFF TGTGCCTGCGGGGGGGCTAATGAAAAACTGTTTTTT